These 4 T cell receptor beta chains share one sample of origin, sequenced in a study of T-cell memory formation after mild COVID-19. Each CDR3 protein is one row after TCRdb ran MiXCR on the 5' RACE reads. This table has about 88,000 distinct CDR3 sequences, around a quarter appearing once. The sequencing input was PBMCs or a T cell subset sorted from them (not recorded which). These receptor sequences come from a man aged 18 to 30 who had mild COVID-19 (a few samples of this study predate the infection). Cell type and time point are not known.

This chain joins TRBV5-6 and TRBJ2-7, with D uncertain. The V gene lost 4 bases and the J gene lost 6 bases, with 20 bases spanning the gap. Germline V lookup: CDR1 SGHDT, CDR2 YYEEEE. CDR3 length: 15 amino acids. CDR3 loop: CASSQTTDLIFEQYF. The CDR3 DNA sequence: TGTGCCAGCAGCCAAACCACCGACTTGATATTCGAGCAGTACTTC.

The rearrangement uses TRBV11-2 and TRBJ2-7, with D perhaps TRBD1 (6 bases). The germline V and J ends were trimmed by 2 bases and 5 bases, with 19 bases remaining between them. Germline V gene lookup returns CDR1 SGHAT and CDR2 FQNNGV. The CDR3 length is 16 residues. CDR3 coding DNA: TGTGCCAGCAGCTTAATCCCAGGGGCTCCAGGGGACGAGCAGTACTTC. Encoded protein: CASSLIPGAPGDEQYF.

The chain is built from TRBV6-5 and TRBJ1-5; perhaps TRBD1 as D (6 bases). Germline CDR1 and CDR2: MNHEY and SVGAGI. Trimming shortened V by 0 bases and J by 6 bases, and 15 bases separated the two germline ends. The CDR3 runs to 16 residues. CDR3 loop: CASSYSGSAGAQPQHF. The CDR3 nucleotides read TGTGCCAGCAGTTACTCGGGGTCGGCGGGGGCTCAGCCCCAGCATTTT.

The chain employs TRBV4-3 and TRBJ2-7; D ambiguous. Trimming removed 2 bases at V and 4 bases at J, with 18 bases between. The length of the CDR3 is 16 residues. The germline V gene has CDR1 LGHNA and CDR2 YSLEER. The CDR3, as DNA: TGCGCCAGCAGCCAAAGGAGCTCAGAGTTAGGGTACGAGCAGTACTTC. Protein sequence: CASSQRSSELGYEQYF.